The entry that follows covers one T cell receptor (beta chain) sequence. Its antigen is not known. This entry comes from a study of T cell responses to AZD1222 COVID-19 vaccine. CDR1 is MNHEY, CDR2 SMNVEV, per germline (reference sequence). Deletions cut 3 bases from V and 5 bases from J, with 14 bases between. This CDR3 comprises 15 residues. Pooling of second doses given at about 4 or about 12 weeks was done. Findings and caveats of the study: Along spike, vaccine-associated CD4 TCRs were found throughout, with dominance at 160-218 and 743-854. Only a handful of people who got AZD1222 tested seropositive at baseline.

Some clones are missing from TCRdb's copy, which holds only in-frame ones; the method was immunoSEQ multiplex PCR. Seen here are 90,000 to 150,000 clones, 88% observed once, and the top ten hold about 4%. This clonotype originated in an adult who received the AZD1222 COVID-19 vaccine. The sample here was peripheral blood, taken 28 days after the second AZD1222 dose. V and J are TRBV27 and TRBJ1-5; D is perhaps TRBD1 (5 bases). The CDR3 DNA reads as TGTGCCAGCAGTTTCTGGGGCAGGGACGATCAGCCCCAGCATTTT. It codes for CASSFWGRDDQPQHF.